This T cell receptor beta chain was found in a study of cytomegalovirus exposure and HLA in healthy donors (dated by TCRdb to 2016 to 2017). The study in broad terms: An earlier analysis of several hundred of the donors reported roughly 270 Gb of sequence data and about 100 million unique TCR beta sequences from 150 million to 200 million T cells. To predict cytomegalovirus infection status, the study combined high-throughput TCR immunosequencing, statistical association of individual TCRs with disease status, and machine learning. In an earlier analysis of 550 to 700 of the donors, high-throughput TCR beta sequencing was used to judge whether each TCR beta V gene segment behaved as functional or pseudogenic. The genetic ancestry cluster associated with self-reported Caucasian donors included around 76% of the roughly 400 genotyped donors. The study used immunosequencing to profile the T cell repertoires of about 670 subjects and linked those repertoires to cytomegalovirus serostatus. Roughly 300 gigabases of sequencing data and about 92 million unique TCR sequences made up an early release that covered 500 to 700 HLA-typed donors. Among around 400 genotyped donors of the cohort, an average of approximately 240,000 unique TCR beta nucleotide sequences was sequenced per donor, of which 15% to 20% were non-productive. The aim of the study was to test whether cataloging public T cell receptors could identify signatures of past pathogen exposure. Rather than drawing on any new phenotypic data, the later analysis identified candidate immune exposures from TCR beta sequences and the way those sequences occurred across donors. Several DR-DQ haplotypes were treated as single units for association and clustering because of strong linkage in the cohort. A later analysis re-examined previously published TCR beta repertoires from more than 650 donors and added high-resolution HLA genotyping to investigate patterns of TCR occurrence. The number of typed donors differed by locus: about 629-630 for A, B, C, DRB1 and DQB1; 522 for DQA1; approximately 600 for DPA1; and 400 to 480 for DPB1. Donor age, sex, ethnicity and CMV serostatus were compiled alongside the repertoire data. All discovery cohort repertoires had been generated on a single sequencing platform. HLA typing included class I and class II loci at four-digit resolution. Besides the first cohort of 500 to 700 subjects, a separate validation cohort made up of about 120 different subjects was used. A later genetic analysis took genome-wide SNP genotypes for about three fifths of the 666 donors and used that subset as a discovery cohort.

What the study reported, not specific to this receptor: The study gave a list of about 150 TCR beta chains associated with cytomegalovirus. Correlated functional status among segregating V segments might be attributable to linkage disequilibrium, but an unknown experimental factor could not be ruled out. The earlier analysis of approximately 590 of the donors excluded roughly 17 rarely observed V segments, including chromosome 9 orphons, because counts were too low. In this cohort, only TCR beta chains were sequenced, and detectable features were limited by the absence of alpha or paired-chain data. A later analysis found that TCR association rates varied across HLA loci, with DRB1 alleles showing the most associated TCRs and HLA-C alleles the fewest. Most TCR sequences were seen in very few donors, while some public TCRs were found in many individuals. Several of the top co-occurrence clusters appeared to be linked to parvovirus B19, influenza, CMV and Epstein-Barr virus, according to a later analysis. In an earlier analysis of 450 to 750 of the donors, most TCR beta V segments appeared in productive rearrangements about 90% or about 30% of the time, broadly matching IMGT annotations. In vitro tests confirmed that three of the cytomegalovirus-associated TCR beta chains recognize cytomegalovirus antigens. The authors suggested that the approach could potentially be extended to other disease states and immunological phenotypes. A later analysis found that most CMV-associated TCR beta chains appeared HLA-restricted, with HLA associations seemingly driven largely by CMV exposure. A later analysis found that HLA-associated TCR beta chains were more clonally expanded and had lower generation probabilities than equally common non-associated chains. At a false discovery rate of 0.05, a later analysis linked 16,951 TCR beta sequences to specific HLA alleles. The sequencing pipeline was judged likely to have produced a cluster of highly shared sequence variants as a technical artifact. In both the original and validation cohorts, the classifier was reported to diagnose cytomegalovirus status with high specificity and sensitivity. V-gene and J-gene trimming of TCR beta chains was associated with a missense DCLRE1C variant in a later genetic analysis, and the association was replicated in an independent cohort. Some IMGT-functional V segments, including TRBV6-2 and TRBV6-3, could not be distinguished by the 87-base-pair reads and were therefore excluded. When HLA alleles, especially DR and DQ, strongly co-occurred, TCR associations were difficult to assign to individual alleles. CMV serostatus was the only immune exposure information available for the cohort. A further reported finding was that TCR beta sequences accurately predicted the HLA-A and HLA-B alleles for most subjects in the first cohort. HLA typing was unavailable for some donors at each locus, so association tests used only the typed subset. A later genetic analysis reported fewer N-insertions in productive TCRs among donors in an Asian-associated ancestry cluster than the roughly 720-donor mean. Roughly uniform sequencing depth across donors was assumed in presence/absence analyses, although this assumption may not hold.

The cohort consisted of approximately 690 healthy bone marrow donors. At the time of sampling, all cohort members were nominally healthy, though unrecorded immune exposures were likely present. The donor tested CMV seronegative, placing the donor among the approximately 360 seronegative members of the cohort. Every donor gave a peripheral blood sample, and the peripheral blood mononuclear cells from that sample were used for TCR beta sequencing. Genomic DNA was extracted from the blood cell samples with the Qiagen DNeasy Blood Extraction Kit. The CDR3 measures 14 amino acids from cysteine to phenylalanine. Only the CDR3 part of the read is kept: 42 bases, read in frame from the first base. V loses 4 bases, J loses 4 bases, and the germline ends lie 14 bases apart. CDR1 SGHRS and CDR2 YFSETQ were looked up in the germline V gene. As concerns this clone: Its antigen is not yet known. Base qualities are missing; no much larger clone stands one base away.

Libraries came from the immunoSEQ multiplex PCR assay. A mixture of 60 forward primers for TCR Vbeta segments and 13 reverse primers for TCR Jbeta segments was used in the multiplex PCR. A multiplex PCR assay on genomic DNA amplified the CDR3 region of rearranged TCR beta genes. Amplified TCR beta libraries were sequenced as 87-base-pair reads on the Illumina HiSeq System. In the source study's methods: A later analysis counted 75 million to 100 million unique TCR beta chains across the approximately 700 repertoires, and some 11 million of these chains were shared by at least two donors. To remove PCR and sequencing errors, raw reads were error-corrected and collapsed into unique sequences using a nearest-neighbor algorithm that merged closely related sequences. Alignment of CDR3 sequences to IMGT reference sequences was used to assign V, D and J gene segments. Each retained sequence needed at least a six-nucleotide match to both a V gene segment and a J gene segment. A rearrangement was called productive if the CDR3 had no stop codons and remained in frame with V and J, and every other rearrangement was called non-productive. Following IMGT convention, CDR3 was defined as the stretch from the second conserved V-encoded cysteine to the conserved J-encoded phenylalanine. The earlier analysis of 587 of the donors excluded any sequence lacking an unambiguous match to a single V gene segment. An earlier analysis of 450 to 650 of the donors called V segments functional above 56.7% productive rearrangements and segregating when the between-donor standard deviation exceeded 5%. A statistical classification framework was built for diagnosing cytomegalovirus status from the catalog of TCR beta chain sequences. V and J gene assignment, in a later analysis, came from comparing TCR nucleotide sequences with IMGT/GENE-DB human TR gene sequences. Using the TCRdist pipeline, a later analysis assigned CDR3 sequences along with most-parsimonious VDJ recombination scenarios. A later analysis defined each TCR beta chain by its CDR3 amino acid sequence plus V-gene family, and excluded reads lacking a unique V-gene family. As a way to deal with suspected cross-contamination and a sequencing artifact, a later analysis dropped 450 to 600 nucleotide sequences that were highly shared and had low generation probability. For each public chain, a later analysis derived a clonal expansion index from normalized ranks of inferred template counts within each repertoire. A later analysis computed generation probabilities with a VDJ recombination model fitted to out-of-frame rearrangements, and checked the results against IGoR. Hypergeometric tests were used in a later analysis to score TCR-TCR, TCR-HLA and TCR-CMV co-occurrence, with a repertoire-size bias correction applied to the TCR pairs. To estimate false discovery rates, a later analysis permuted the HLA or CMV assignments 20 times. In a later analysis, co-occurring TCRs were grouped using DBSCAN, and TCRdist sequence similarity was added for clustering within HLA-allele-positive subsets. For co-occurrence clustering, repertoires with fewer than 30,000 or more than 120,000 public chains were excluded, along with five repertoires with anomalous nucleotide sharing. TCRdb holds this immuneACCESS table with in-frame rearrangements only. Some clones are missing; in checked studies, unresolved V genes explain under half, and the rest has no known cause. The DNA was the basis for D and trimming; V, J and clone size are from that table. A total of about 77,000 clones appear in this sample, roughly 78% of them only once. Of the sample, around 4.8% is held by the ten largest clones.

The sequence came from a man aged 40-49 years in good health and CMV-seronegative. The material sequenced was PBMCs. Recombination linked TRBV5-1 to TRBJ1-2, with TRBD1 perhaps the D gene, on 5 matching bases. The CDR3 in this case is CASSLQGDSYGYTF. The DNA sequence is TGCGCCAGCAGCCTTCAAGGGGATTCCTATGGCTACACCTTC.